The 27 T cell receptor beta chains below all came from one sample that was sequenced in a study of OX40 agonist ivuxolimab in advanced cancers. Method: immunoSEQ multiplex PCR; TCRdb's copy keeps in-frame clones and lacks some. The sample lists some 54,000 clones; 77% were seen once. The specimen comprised CD4+ or CD8+ T cells sorted from blood, sampled in a trial of the OX40 agonist ivuxolimab. The receptor set was obtained from an adult with an advanced solid tumor such as melanoma, head and neck, liver or kidney cancer.

The V and J genes are TRBV28 and TRBJ2-1; 9 bases are shared with TRBD2. Looked up from germline, CDR1 is MDHEN and CDR2 is SYDVKM. This CDR3 is built from 16 residues. The V segment lost 6 bases and the J segment 7 bases; nucleotides outside the gene matches: 13. The CDR3 protein is CASSPSLAGRTNEQFF. For the CDR3, the DNA is TGTGCCAGCAGCCCCAGTCTAGCGGGACGTACGAATGAGCAGTTCTTC.

The chain uses TRBV29-1 and TRBJ1-5, with unresolved D. Germline V CDR1 and CDR2: SQVTM, ANQGSEA. CDR3 length equals 13 residues. The ends were cut back, 6 bases at V and 0 bases at J, with 9 bases in the middle. Here the CDR3 DNA reads TGCAGCGTGAAAAAAGATAGCAATCAGCCCCAGCATTTT. Amino acid sequence: CSVKKDSNQPQHF.

V and J are TRBV18 and TRBJ1-4, with D hard to call. Germline values: CDR1 KGHSH, CDR2 LQKENI. The V and J ends lost 5 bases and 3 bases respectively, with 10 bases between them. This CDR3 region has 14 residues. The CDR3 region has the DNA TGTGCCAGCTCATTGGGTGCTTCTAATGAAAAACTGTTTTTT. Its translation: CASSLGASNEKLFF.

V usage is TRBV6-6 and J usage is TRBJ1-3, with no clear D. V was cut by 5 bases and J by 7 bases, with 6 bases left in between. Germline CDR1 reads MNHNY; CDR2 reads SVGAGI (reference sequence). This CDR3 is 11 amino acids long. The CDR3 sequence: CASSKRNTIYF. The CDR3 bases are TGTGCCAGCAGTAAACGGAACACCATATATTTT.

The chain is built from TRBV6-6 and TRBJ1-6, with D uncertain. The germline V gene encodes CDR1 MNHNY and CDR2 SVGAGI (reference sequence). V was trimmed by 6 bases and J by 7 bases, leaving 16 bases between them. This CDR3 has 15 amino acids. This CDR3 is CASRRKTLGNSPLHF. CDR3 coding DNA: TGTGCCAGCAGACGAAAGACCCTCGGGAATTCACCCCTCCACTTT.

This clone was seen only a few times. The rearrangement links TRBV19 to TRBJ1-6; tentatively, D is TRBD1 (5 bases). CDR1 LNHDA and CDR2 SQIVND come from the germline V gene (reference sequence). This CDR3 has 16 residues. The V gene lost 5 bases and the J gene lost 8 bases, with 19 bases spanning the gap. The CDR3 DNA sequence: TGTGCCAGTAGTTACGGGACTCTCCCCGCAGATTCACCCCTCCACTTT. It translates to CASSYGTLPADSPLHF.

The chain has TRBV4-1 and TRBJ1-2, with D possibly being TRBD1 (6 bases). V dropped 4 bases and J dropped 0 bases, with 15 bases sitting between them. Germline-derived CDR1 and CDR2 are MGHRA and YSYEKL. CDR3 size: 16 residues. The CDR3 here is CASSPGEGQSNYGYTF. The CDR3 coding sequence is TGCGCCAGCAGCCCAGGGGAGGGCCAATCTAACTATGGCTACACCTTC.

The chain combines TRBV7-3 with TRBJ2-1; D perhaps matches TRBD1 (5 bases). Germline V gene data show CDR1 as SGHTA and CDR2 as FQGTGA. Trimming took 5 bases from V and 9 from J, leaving 11 bases between them. This CDR3 spans 12 amino acids. CDR3 DNA sequence: TGTGCCAGCAGCGCCTCTAGGGGTGAGCAGTTCTTC. Translated, it gives CASSASRGEQFF.

The rearrangement joins TRBV9 to TRBJ1-5; no clear D gene. This CDR3 has 14 residues. Germline CDR1 and CDR2: SGDLS and YYNGEE. Trimming pared 3 bases from V and 5 bases from J, leaving 12 bases between. The CDR3 region has the DNA TGTGCCAGCAGCGCAACCCCACAAGATCAGCCCCAGCATTTT. Translating gives CASSATPQDQPQHF.

This chain uses TRBV7-9 with TRBJ2-7; 10 positions agree with TRBD1. The junction had 4 bases not matched to a gene; V was cut back by 5 bases and J by 6 bases. CDR3 length equals 13 residues. Germline V gene lookup returns CDR1 SEHNR and CDR2 FQNEAQ (reference sequence). The CDR3 DNA reads TGTGCCAGCAGCCGGGACAGGGGCACCGAGCAGTACTTC. This encodes CASSRDRGTEQYF.

The chain links TRBV5-4 to TRBJ1-3; TRBD1 aligns across 7 bases. Losses at the gene ends were 2 bases for V and 3 bases for J; bases not matched to a gene: 5. The CDR3 consists of 15 residues. CDR1 is SGHNT and CDR2 is YYREEE in the germline V gene (reference sequence). CDR3 in DNA: TGTGCCAGCAGCTTTGGGACAGCGTATGGAAACACCATATATTTT. As protein: CASSFGTAYGNTIYF. Full variable domain (remainder filled in from reference TRBV5-4 and TRBJ1-3): ETGVTQSPTHLIKTRGQQVTLRCSSQSGHNTVSWYQQALGQGPQFIFQYYREEENGRGNFPPRFSGLQFPNYSSELNVNALELDDSALYLCASSFGTAYGNTIYFGEGSWLTVV.

This chain connects TRBV18 to TRBJ2-5; TRBD2 matches 7 bases. Germline V CDR1 and CDR2: KGHSH, LQKENI. There are 15 residues in the CDR3. Losses at the gene ends were 2 bases for V and 6 bases for J; bases not matched to a gene: 9. In DNA form, the CDR3 reads TGTGCCAGCTCACCAGGCGGACTAGGGGTACAGACCCAGTACTTC. Encoded protein: CASSPGGLGVQTQYF.

The rearrangement joins TRBV10-2 to TRBJ2-1; D may correspond to TRBD1 or TRBD2 (5 bases each). V lost 2 bases to trimming and J lost 8 bases, with 16 bases between them. CDR3 length: 15 amino acids. The germline V gene has CDR1 WSHSY and CDR2 SAAADI. CDR3 DNA sequence: TGCGCCAGCAGTGAGGACAGTAGATTGAGGGATGAGCAGTTCTTC. Translated, it gives CASSEDSRLRDEQFF.

This clone was recorded only once. V gene TRBV27 combines with J gene TRBJ2-5; D call uncertain. Germline V gene sequence: CDR1 MNHEY, CDR2 SMNVEV (reference sequence). The CDR3 has 14 residues. V was shortened by 6 bases and J by 2 bases, with 13 bases between the two germline ends. CDR3: CASSPSRIQETQYF. CDR3 DNA: TGTGCCAGCAGCCCGAGCCGGATACAAGAGACCCAGTACTTC.

The chain combines TRBV19 with TRBJ1-1, with TRBD1 as a possible D gene (5 bases). The CDR3 has 14 amino acids. CDR1 is LNHDA, CDR2 SQIVND, per germline (reference sequence). V was shortened by 6 bases and J by 0 bases, with 11 bases between the two germline ends. The CDR3 region is CASRLSGVNTEAFF. Here the CDR3 DNA reads TGTGCCAGTAGATTATCGGGGGTGAACACTGAAGCTTTCTTT.

This chain uses TRBV15 with TRBJ2-5; either TRBD1 or TRBD2 may supply D (6 bases each). Trimming removed 4 bases at V and 2 bases at J, with 14 bases between. Germline V gene lookup returns CDR1 LNHNV and CDR2 YYDKDF (reference sequence). CDR3 size: 15 residues. The CDR3 DNA reads as TGTGCCACCAGCAAGGGGAGGACAGATCAAGAGACCCAGTACTTC. This gives the protein CATSKGRTDQETQYF.

The sample holds a few counts of this clone. The CDR3 DNA reads as TGTGCCAGCAGCTCAGGTCGGGACACTGAAGCTTTCTTT. The encoded protein is CASSSGRDTEAFF. The J gene is TRBJ1-1, the V gene TRBV2; no reliable D call. Trimming pared 6 bases from V and 3 bases from J, leaving 11 bases between. Germline V gene lookup returns CDR1 SNHLY and CDR2 FYNNEI. The length of the CDR3 is 13 residues. The variable domain in full, completed from reference TRBV2 and TRBJ1-1, reads EPEVTQTPSHQVTQMGQEVILRCVPISNHLYFYWYRQILGQKVEFLVSFYNNEISEKSEIFDDQFSVERPDGSNFTLKIRSTKLEDSAMYFCASSSGRDTEAFFGQGTRLTVV.

CDR3 in DNA: TGTGCCAGCAGCCAAGGGGCAGGGGTTAACTATGGCTACACCTTC. It specifies CASSQGAGVNYGYTF. The chain recombines TRBV4-2 with TRBJ1-2; the D gene is possibly TRBD1 (6 bases). The CDR3 contains 15 residues. V was trimmed by 1 base and J by 1 base, leaving 10 bases between them. Germline CDR1 reads LGHNA; CDR2 reads YNFKEQ.

CDR3 nucleotides: TGTGCCAGCAGCTGGGGGGGCACCGGGGAGCTGTTTTTT. Residues: CASSWGGTGELFF. The genes are TRBV9 and TRBJ2-2; TRBD2 agrees at 7 bases. Germline values: CDR1 SGDLS, CDR2 YYNGEE. CDR3 length equals 13 residues. V shed 4 bases and J 4 bases; nucleotides not matched to a gene: 1.

V and J are TRBV9 and TRBJ1-4, with 12 nucleotides matching TRBD1. The trim removed 0 bases at V and 6 bases at J, leaving 6 bases unmatched. There are 17 residues in the CDR3. The germline CDR1 and CDR2 sequences are SGDLS and YYNGEE. CDR3 coding DNA: TGTGCCAGCAGCGTAGGGGACAGGGGGCGCCTGGATGAAAAACTGTTTTTT. Its translation: CASSVGDRGRLDEKLFF.

The chain joins TRBV15 to TRBJ2-7, with 11 bases lining up with TRBD1. The CDR3 contains 15 residues. Germline V CDR1 and CDR2: LNHNV, YYDKDF (reference sequence). V was pared by 1 base and J by 5 bases, with 4 bases of the junction left unmatched. For the CDR3, the DNA is TGTGCCACCAGCAGAGGGACAGGGGGCGGCAACGAGCAGTACTTC. This codes for CATSRGTGGGNEQYF. The full variable domain, its missing parts supplied by reference TRBV15 and TRBJ2-7, is DAMVIQNPRYQVTQFGKPVTLSCSQTLNHNVMYWYQQKSSQAPKLLFHYYDKDFNNEADTPDNFQSRRPNTSFCFLDIRSPGLGDTAMYLCATSRGTGGGNEQYFGPGTRLTVT.

This rearrangement joins TRBV27 to TRBJ2-1; 9 nucleotides match TRBD2. CDR1 MNHEY and CDR2 SMNVEV come from the germline V gene (reference sequence). Trimming cost V 10 bases and J 7 bases; bases outside gene matches: 11. This CDR3 has 14 amino acids. The CDR3: CATRAGGPQNEQFF. The CDR3 DNA reads as TGTGCCACCAGAGCGGGAGGCCCCCAAAATGAGCAGTTCTTC.

This sequence joins TRBV28 and TRBJ1-5; D is perhaps TRBD1 (5 bases). V was trimmed by 11 bases and J by 2 bases, leaving 16 bases between them. Germline V gene sequence: CDR1 MDHEN, CDR2 SYDVKM. CDR3 size: 14 residues. CDR3: CAVVAGAGNQPQHF. CDR3 bases: TGTGCCGTCGTGGCTGGGGCGGGCAATCAGCCCCAGCATTTT.

This clone was detected only a few times. The chain is built from TRBV19 and TRBJ1-5, with 8 bases lining up with TRBD1. V shed 6 bases, J shed 6 bases, and the junction held 7 bases outside the gene matches. Germline values: CDR1 LNHDA, CDR2 SQIVND (reference sequence). The CDR3 is made up of 14 amino acids. CDR3 nucleotide sequence: TGTGCCAGTAGACCTCAGGGGGCGGGTCAGCCCCAGCATTTT. Protein product: CASRPQGAGQPQHF. Full variable domain (outside the CDR3, taken from reference TRBV19 and TRBJ1-5): DGGITQSPKYLFRKEGQNVTLSCEQNLNHDAMYWYRQDPGQGLRLIYYSQIVNDFQKGDIAEGYSVSREKKESFPLTVTSAQKNPTAFYLCASRPQGAGQPQHFGDGTRLSIL.

This clone has a handful of counts. The genes are TRBV15 and TRBJ1-5; D ambiguous. There are 14 residues in the CDR3. Trimming removed 5 bases from V and 7 bases from J, with 15 bases in between. The germline gives CDR1 LNHNV, CDR2 YYDKDF (reference sequence). CDR3 in DNA: TGTGCCACCAGCTCCCTTGGCAGCGGGCAGCCCCAGCATTTT. Residues: CATSSLGSGQPQHF.

The sample holds a few counts of this clone. The CDR3 sequence is CASSYGGSATNEKLFF. CDR3 coding DNA: TGTGCCAGCAGTTACGGGGGAAGTGCAACTAATGAAAAACTGTTTTTT. The rearrangement links TRBV6-6 to TRBJ1-4, with a tentative D call TRBD1 (5 bases). In germline, CDR1 is MNHNY, CDR2 SVGAGI (reference sequence). This CDR3 is 16 amino acids long. The germline V and J ends were trimmed by 2 bases and 0 bases, with 10 bases remaining between them.

DNA for the CDR3: TGTGCCAGCAGCTCGAATAGGGGGACCCCCTACAATGAGCAGTTCTTC. This codes for CASSSNRGTPYNEQFF. The chain carries TRBV5-5 and TRBJ2-1; D is possibly TRBD1 (6 bases). The CDR3 spans 16 residues. Germline V gene data show CDR1 as SGHKS and CDR2 as YYEKEE (reference sequence). V gave up 3 bases and J gave up 2 bases, with 15 bases separating them.